This T cell receptor beta chain was retrieved from a study of identical twins. Overall study results and limits: Researchers caution that invariant MAIT and iNKT cells could partly confound zero-insertion analyses. Among out-of-frame alpha sequences shared by twins, low generation probability occurred in excess. For cord blood, abundant beta clonotypes had fewer insertions, unlike memory repertoires, which showed none.

One entry per CDR3 protein results from TCRdb running MiXCR on the 5' RACE reads. The data contain hundreds of thousands of distinct CDR3 sequences, approximately 24% of them singletons. This clonotype was found a few times. Its antigen remains unidentified. Germline V gene data show CDR1 as SQVTM and CDR2 as ANQGSEA. This CDR3 spans 13 amino acids. The V end lost 3 bases, the J end lost 3 bases, and 12 bases lay between the germline ends. These records were also assigned to another study, of T cells expressing NK-cell markers.

This receptor was obtained from a woman between 18 and 29 years old in good health. The chain carries TRBV29-1 and TRBJ2-7; the D call may be TRBD1 or TRBD2 (5 bases each). The sequenced sample was CD4+ T cells sorted from blood. In nucleotides, the CDR3 is TGCAGCGTTGAGGGGGAAGACCACTACGAGCAGTACTTC. Its protein is CSVEGEDHYEQYF.